This TCR beta chain came from a study of shared clonotypes between healthy human individuals. General study points: Compared with clonotypes that all four donors shared, non-shared clonotypes had lower generation probabilities.

As concerns this clone: Its target is not known.

The method was immunoSEQ multiplex PCR; TCRdb's version includes in-frame clones alone and lacks a portion of them. In the table there are approximately 2.5 million clones, more than 90% of which are singletons. Trimming took off 4 bases at V and 5 bases at J, with 21 bases between the two ends. Germline CDR1 and CDR2: SGHNT and YYREEE (reference sequence). The CDR3 is 16 amino acids. Sequenced input: naive CD4+ T cells sorted from blood. The sample's subset: CD45RA+ positively selected. This TCR was sampled from a man between 18 and 35 years old in good health. The chain employs TRBV5-4 and TRBJ2-5, with D perhaps TRBD2 (7 bases). CDR3 bases: TGTGCCAGCAGCCCGGGTGCACGGGGGGCGGGGGAGACCCAGTACTTC. It encodes CASSPGARGAGETQYF.